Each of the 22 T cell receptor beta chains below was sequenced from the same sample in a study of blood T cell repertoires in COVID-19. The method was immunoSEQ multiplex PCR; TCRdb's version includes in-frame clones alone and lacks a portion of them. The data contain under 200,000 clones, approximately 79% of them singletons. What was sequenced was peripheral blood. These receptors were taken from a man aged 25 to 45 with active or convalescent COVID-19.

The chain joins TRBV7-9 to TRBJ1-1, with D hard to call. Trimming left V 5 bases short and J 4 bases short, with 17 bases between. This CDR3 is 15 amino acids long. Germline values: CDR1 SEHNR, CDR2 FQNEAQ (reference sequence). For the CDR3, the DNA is TGTGCCAGCAGCCACCTTGACAACCCCCTCACTGAAGCTTTCTTT. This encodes CASSHLDNPLTEAFF.

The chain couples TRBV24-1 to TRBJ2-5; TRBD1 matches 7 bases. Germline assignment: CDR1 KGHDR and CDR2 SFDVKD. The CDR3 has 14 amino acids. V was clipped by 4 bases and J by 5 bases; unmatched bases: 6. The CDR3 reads CATSESGTAETQYF. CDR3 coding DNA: TGTGCCACCAGTGAGTCCGGGACAGCGGAGACCCAGTACTTC.

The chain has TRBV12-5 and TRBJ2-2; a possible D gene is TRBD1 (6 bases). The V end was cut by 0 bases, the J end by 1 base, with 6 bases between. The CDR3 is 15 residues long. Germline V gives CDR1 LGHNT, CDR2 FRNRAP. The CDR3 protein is CASGLVRGNTGELFF. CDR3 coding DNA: TGTGCTAGTGGTTTGGTCAGGGGGAACACCGGGGAGCTGTTTTTT. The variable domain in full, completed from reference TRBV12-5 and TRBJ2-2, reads DARVTQTPRHKVTEMGQEVTMRCQPILGHNTVFWYRQTMMQGLELLAYFRNRAPLDDSGMPKDRFSAEMPDATLATLKIQPSEPRDSAVYFCASGLVRGNTGELFFGEGSRLTVL.

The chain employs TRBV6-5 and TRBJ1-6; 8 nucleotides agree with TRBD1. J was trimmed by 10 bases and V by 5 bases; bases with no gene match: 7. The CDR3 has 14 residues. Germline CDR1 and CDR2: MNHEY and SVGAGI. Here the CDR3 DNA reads TGTGCCAGCAGTATCACAGGGGGAGGCTCACCCCTCCACTTT. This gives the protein CASSITGGGSPLHF.

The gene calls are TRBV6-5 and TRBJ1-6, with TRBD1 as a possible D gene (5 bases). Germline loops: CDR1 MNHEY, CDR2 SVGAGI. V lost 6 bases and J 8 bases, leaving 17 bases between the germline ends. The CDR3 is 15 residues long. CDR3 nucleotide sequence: TGTGCCAGCAGACGGGACTTCCAAGCCGATTCACCCCTCCACTTT. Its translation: CASRRDFQADSPLHF.

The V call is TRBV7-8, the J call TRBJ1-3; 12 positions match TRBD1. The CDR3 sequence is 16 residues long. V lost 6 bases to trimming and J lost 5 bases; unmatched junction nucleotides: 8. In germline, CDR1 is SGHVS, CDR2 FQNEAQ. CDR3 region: CASREDGTGGRNTIYF. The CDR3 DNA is TGTGCCAGCAGGGAGGACGGGACAGGGGGCAGAAACACCATATATTTT.

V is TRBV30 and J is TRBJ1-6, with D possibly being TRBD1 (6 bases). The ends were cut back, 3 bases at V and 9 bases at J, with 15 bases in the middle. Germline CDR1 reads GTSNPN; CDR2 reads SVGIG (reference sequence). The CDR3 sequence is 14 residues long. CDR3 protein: CAWSGGPVGSPLHF. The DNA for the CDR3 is TGTGCCTGGAGCGGGGGGCCAGTCGGTTCACCCCTCCACTTT.

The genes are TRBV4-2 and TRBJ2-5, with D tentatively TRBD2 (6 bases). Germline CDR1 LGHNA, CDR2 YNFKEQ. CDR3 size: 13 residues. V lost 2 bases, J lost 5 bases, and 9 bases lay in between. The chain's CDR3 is CASSQSGGETQYF. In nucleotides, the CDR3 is TGTGCCAGCAGCCAATCAGGAGGGGAGACCCAGTACTTC.

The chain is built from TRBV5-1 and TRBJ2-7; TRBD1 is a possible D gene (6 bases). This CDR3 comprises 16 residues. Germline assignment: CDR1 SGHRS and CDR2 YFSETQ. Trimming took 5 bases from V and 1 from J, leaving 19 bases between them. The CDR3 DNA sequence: TGCGCCAGCAGTCCCACTGAGGGGGTTCCGTCCTACGAGCAGTACGTC. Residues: CASSPTEGVPSYEQYV.

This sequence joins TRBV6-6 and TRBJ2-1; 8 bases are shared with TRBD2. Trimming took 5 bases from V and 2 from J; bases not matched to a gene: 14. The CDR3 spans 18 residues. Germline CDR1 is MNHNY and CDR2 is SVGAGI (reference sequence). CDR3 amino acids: CASSQRLARDRPYNEQFF. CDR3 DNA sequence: TGTGCCAGCAGTCAACGACTAGCGAGGGACCGTCCCTACAATGAGCAGTTCTTC.

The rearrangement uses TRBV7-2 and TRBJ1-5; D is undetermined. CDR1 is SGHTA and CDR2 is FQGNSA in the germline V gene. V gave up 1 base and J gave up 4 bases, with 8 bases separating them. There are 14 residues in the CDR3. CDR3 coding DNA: TGTGCCAGCAGCTTAGAGTCTAAAAATCAGCCCCAGCATTTT. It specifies CASSLESKNQPQHF.

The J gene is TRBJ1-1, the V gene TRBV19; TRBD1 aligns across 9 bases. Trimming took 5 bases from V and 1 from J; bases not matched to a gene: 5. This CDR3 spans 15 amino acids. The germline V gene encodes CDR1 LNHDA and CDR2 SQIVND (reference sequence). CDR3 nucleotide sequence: TGTGCCAGTAGTTTGAAACAGGGGGCGAACACTGAAGCTTTCTTT. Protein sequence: CASSLKQGANTEAFF.

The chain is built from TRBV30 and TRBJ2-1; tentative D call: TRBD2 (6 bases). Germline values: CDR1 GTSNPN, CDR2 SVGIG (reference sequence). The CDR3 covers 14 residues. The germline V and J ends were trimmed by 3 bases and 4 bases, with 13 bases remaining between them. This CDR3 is CAWRPGLGYNEQFF. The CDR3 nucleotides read TGTGCCTGGAGACCGGGACTCGGTTACAATGAGCAGTTCTTC. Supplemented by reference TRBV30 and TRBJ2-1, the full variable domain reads SQTIHQWPATLVQPVGSPLSLECTVEGTSNPNLYWYRQAAGRGLQLLFYSVGIGQISSEVPQNLSASRPQDRQFILSSKKLLLSDSGFYLCAWRPGLGYNEQFFGPGTRLTVL.

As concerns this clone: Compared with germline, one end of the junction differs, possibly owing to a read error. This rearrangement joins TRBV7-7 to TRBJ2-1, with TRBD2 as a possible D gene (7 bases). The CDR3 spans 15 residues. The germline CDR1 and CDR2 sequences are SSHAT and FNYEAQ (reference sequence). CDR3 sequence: CASSLAGGGGNEQFF. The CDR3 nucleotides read TGTGCTAGCAGCTTAGCCGGCGGGGGCGGGAATGAGCAGTTCTTC.

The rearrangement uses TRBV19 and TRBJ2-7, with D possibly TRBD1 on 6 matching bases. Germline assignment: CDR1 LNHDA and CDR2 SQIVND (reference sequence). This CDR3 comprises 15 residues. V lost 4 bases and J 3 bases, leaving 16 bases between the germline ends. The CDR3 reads CASSNRTARGYEQYF. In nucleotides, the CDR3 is TGTGCCAGTAGTAACCGGACAGCCCGAGGCTACGAGCAGTACTTC.

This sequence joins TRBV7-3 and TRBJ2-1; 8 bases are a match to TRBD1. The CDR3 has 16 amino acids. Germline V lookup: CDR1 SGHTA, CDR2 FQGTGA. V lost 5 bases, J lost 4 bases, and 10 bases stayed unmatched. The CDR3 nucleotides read TGTGCCAGCAGCCCTGGAGGAGACAGGGGATACAATGAGCAGTTCTTC. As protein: CASSPGGDRGYNEQFF.

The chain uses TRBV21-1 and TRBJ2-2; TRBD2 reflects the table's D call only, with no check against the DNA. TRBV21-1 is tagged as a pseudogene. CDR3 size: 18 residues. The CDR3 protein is CASSKLEGGGAPTGELFF. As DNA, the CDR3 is TGTGCCAGCAGCAAACTGGAGGGCGGGGGGGCCCCAACCGGGGAGCTGTTTTTT.

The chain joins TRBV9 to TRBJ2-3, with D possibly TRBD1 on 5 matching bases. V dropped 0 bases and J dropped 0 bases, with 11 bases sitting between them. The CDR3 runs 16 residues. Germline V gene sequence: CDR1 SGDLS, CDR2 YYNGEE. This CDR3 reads CASSVADSSSTDTQYF. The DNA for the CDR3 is TGTGCCAGCAGCGTAGCTGACAGCTCTAGCACAGATACGCAGTATTTT.

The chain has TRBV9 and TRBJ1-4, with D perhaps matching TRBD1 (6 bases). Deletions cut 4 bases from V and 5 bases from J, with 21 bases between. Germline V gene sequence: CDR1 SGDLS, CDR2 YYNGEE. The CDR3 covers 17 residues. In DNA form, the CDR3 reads TGTGCCAGCAGCTCAGATGAGACCACAGGGCTGAATGAAAAACTGTTTTTT. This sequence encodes CASSSDETTGLNEKLFF.

CDR3 coding DNA: TGCGCCAGCAGCTGGGATAGCGGGAGTACCCTTTTGGGCTCCTACGAGCAGTACTTC. This translates into CASSWDSGSTLLGSYEQYF. This chain links TRBV5-1 with TRBJ2-7; TRBD2 matches at 9 bases. Trimming removed 3 bases from V and 0 bases from J; junction bases left unmatched: 16. The CDR3 has 19 residues. Germline V CDR1 and CDR2: SGHRS, YFSETQ.

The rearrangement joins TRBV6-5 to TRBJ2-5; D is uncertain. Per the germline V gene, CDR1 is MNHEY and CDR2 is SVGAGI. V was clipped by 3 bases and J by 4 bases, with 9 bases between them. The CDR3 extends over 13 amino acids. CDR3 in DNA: TGTGCCAGCAGTTATGGTAGCCCAGAGACCCAGTACTTC. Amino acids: CASSYGSPETQYF.

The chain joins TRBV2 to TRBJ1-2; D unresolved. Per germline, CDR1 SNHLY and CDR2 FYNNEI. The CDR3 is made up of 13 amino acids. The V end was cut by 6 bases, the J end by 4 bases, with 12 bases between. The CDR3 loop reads CASSLETSYGYTF. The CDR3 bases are TGTGCCAGCAGCCTAGAGACCTCCTATGGCTACACCTTC.